This paragraph covers one TCR beta chain sequence. It lacks a known antigen. The sample holds no much larger clone one base away, and base qualities are not on file. These data come from a study of T cell responses to AZD1222 COVID-19 vaccine (dated by TCRdb to the early 2020s). A note on the overall study: AZD1222 recipients given second doses at about 4 weeks or at about 12 weeks were pooled, since spike-specific TCR depth and breadth were not found to differ between the two schedules. A total of 230 to 250 trial participants underwent TCR sequencing, of whom some 200 had received two doses of AZD1222 and some 25 had received two doses of the MenACWY control vaccine. Trial participants were enrolled by age into 18-55, 56-69 and 70-plus year subgroups, with approximately 150, 30 and 60 TCR-sequenced participants respectively. The full study reports these points: Participants were mostly white British, with more females than males. The authors suggested clonal diversity may have been underestimated. In the small 56-69-year group, the increase in depth fell short of significance, most likely because of low power. A significant rise in spike-specific TCR breadth and depth was observed after two AZD1222 doses relative to day 0 and relative to MenACWY recipients. Because no day 14 peak-response samples were available, the repertoires could be characterized only after the peak T cell response. Vaccine-associated CD4 TCRs spanned the whole spike protein, with dominant responses in regions 160-218 and 743-854. Reportedly, almost half of the unique spike-specific TCRs recognized epitopes lying outside the regions that are mutated in the B.1.351 and B.1.1.7 variants. Conclusions about previously exposed vaccinees are limited because only 5 or 6 AZD1222 recipients were SARS-CoV-2 seropositive at baseline.

The label giving this sample's time point can be read as: baseline before first vaccination. Vaccinee samples were obtained from the UK trials COV001 and COV002, which included a single-blind randomized controlled phase 2/3 trial of AZD1222 (ChAdOx1 nCoV-19) in healthy adults. For TCRbeta chain sequencing, PBMC samples from trial participants were taken at day 0 and at day 28 after the second dose. The CDR3 regions of human TCRbeta chains were analyzed by immunosequencing. Turning to the authors' computational methods: TCRs in the repertoires were compared against a reference library of SARS-CoV-2-specific TCRs that had been generated with the MIRA antigen-specificity platform. Breadth was defined as the fraction of unique TCRs that were SARS-CoV-2-associated, and depth was defined as the fraction of total T cells that were SARS-CoV-2-associated. Using the MIRA data, every spike-specific TCR was mapped to the spike region that the TCR reacted to and assigned to either a CD4 or a CD8 class. Log10-transformed breadth and depth values were compared by one-way ANOVA with Sidak's multiple comparisons tests. In TCRdb, the immuneACCESS table is reduced to in-frame sequences with V and J assigned. These tables do not hold every clone; where another copy was compared, an unresolved V gene accounts for under half, and the others remain unexplained. V and J calls and clone size follow that table, whereas D and trimming were derived from the DNA. For this sample the table gives 110,000 to 150,000 clones, of which more than 85% were detected only once. The ten largest clones represent less than 4.5% of the sample.

CDR1 MDHEN and CDR2 SYDVKM were looked up in the germline V gene. The trim is 6 bases for V and 3 bases for J, with a gap of 15 bases between the germline ends. The CDR3 starts with the cysteine, ends with the phenylalanine, and has 15 residues. Only the CDR3 region is kept as DNA, spanning 45 bases read in frame from base 1. The sequenced sample was peripheral blood, obtained on day 0 of AZD1222 vaccination. This receptor was identified in an adult in good health. The V gene is TRBV28 and the J gene is TRBJ1-5; a tentative D match to TRBD1 spans 5 bases. Here is the DNA: TGTGCCAGCAGACAATCCGGACAAGTCAATCAGCCCCAGCATTTT. Its coded protein is CASRQSGQVNQPQHF.